A single T cell receptor (beta chain) is shown here with its context. V lost 8 bases and J 0 bases, leaving 14 bases between the germline ends. This CDR3 region has 15 residues. Germline-derived CDR1 and CDR2 are SNHLY and FYNNEI. This sample was taken from a study of blood T cell repertoires in COVID-19. Profiled with immunoSEQ multiplex PCR; TCRdb holds only in-frame clones, not every one. In the table there are tens of thousands of clones, more than 75% of which are singletons. The clonotype was recovered from a human donor in a cohort sampled during active COVID-19. The donor label of this sample is uncertain. The V and J genes are TRBV2 and TRBJ1-3, with D perhaps matching TRBD1 (5 bases). The source material was peripheral blood. CDR3 sequence reads: CASERGLTSGNTIYF. CDR3 DNA sequence: TGTGCCAGCGAAAGGGGCCTCACCTCTGGAAACACCATATATTTT.